This section outlines one TCR beta chain sequence together with its context. Original processing methods: Reference gene primers were amplified, and this amplification served to estimate nucleated cell counts. The assay was immunoSEQ multiplex PCR, and TCRdb's table has in-frame clones only and misses some. V, J and clone size were drawn from that table, and D and trimming were deduced from the DNA. The sample carries tens of thousands of clones, more than 85% recorded once. This sample was taken from a study of blood T cell repertoires in COVID-19. Study at large: COVID-19 samples, acute and convalescent, were from the United States, Italy and Spain. The analysed material was cDNA or gDNA that came from T cells, B-cell-depleted T cells, or PBMCs.

Sequencing was carried out using peripheral blood. This TCR was recovered from a human donor in a cohort sampled during active COVID-19.

This CDR3 reads CASAARISDSGELFF. The CDR3 DNA sequence: TGTGCCAGCGCGGCCCGGATAAGTGACTCCGGGGAGCTGTTTTTT. The genes are TRBV18 and TRBJ2-2, with D hard to call. Looked up from germline, CDR1 is KGHSH and CDR2 is LQKENI. The V end lost 8 bases, the J end lost 6 bases, and 19 bases lay between the germline ends. The CDR3 is made up of 15 amino acids.